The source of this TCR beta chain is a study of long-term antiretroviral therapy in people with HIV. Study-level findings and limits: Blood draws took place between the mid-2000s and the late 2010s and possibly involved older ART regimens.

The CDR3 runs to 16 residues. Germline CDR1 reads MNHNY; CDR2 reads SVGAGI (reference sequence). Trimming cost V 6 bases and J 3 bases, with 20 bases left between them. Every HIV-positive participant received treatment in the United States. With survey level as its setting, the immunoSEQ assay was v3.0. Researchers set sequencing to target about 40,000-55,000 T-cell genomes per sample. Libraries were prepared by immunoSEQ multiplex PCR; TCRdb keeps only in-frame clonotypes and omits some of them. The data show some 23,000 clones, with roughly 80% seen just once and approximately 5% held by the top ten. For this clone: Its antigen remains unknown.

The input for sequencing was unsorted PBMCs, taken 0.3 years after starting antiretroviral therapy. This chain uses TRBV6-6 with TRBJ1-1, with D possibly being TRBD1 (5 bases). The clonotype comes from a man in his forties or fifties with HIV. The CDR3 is CASRGFRGLGDTEAFF. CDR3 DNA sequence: TGTGCCAGCAGGGGCTTTAGAGGGCTAGGGGACACTGAAGCTTTCTTT.